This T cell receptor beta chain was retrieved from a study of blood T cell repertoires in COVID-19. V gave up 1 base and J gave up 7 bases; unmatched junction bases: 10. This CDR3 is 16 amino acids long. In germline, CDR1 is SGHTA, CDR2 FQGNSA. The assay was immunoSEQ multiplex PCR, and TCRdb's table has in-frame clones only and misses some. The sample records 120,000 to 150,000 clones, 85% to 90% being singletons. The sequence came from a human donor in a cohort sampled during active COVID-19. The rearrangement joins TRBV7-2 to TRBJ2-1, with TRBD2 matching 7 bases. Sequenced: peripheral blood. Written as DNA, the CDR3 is TGTGCCAGCAGCTTAGGCTTGGGAGGGGTTGGAAATGAGCAGTTCTTC. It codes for CASSLGLGGVGNEQFF.